This T cell receptor (beta chain) originates from a study of blood T cell repertoires in COVID-19. V lost 3 bases and J lost 7, with 13 bases in between. This CDR3 contains 14 residues. Germline V gene lookup returns CDR1 MNHEY and CDR2 SMNVEV (reference sequence). TCRdb's table, derived via immunoSEQ multiplex PCR, lists solely in-frame clones and lacks some. The data hold approximately 260,000 clones, with 70% to 90% observed a single time. The sample comprised peripheral blood. The sequence derives from a woman in her seventies with acute or convalescent COVID-19. The chain has TRBV27 and TRBJ1-5; no firm D call. The CDR3 nucleotides are TGTGCCAGCAGTTTTGACGGGGTGGGACAGCCCCAGCATTTT. Encoded protein: CASSFDGVGQPQHF.